This TCR beta chain was obtained from a study of cytomegalovirus exposure and HLA in healthy donors. Findings and limits, study-wide: Researchers left out some V segments, among them TRBV6-2 and TRBV6-3, as indistinguishable.

Both 60 Vbeta primers and 13 Jbeta primers went into the PCR. Generated by immunoSEQ multiplex PCR, the TCRdb table keeps only in-frame clones and is missing some. The sample lists 55,000 to 80,000 clones, about 66% seen once, with roughly 20% in the top ten. Those who donated were healthy bone marrow donors. Worth noting for this clone: The antigen is undetermined.

The CDR3 loop spans 14 amino acids. The V end was cut by 0 bases, the J end by 1 base, with 7 bases between. CDR1 and CDR2 from the germline V gene are GTSNPN and SVGIG (reference sequence). The TCR originated in a middle-aged man in good health and CMV-seropositive. This rearrangement joins TRBV30 to TRBJ1-5; D not certain. Sequencing was done on a sample of PBMCs. The CDR3 loop is CAWSVLASNQPQHF. The CDR3 nucleotides read TGTGCCTGGAGTGTACTTGCCAGCAATCAGCCCCAGCATTTT.